This TCR beta chain emerged from a study of identical twins. CDR1 and CDR2 from the germline V gene are SGHRS and YFSETQ. The CDR3 loop spans 13 amino acids. V was clipped by 3 bases and J by 5 bases, with 11 bases between them. Study-level findings and limits: In monozygotic twins, models underestimated the sharing of out-of-frame TCR alpha.

The donors were all healthy and Caucasian. TCRdb re-analysed the 5' RACE reads in MiXCR, keeping a single row per CDR3 protein. Of some 900,000 distinct CDR3 sequences in the sample, 10% to 15% are singletons; the top ten hold 1.5% to 2%. There are a few counts of this clonotype. Its antigen is unidentified. In addition, the sample was reused for a study of yellow fever vaccine responses in identical twins.

This TCR derives from a woman younger than 30 in good health. The chain couples TRBV5-1 to TRBJ1-1; no definite D call. The material sequenced was PBMCs. DNA for the CDR3: TGCGCCAGCAGCTCCATCCCGGGGACTGAAGCTTTCTTT. Protein product: CASSSIPGTEAFF.